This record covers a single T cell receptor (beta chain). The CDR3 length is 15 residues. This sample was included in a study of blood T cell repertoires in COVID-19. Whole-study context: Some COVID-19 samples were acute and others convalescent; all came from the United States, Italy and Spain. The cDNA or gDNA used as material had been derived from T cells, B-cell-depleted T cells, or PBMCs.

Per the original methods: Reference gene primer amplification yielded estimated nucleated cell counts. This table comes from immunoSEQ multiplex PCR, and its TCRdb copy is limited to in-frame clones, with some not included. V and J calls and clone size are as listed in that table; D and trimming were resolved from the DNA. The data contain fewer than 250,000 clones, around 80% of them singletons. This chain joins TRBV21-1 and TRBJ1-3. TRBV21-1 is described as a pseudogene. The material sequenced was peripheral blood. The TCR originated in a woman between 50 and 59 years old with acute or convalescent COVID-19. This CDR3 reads CASSKAQERENTIYF. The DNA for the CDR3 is TGTGCCAGCAGCAAAGCCCAGGAGAGGGAAAACACCATATATTTT.